One T cell receptor (beta chain) is described in this entry. What it binds is not known. The ends lost 1 base at V and 2 bases at J; junction bases unmatched: 9. Germline-derived CDR1 and CDR2 are SGHTA and FQGNSA. This CDR3 spans 18 amino acids. This sample is drawn from a study of T cell repertoires in ileal Crohn's disease. The wider study: Postoperative therapy was given to about half: around 12 thiopurines, some 18 anti-TNF agents. Study-level findings and limits: Compared with CD4 T cells, sorted CD8 cells carried more expanded clones. All patients with clonality above 26.8% had endoscopic recurrence.

This table comes from immunoSEQ multiplex PCR, and its TCRdb copy is limited to in-frame clones, with some not included. The repertoire includes fewer than 18,000 clones, 80% of them detected once, and 4.2% sits in the top ten. This clonotype originated in an adult with Crohn's disease. This sequence joins TRBV7-2 and TRBJ2-2, with 8 bases fitting TRBD1. Input material: ileal tissue. The CDR3 sequence is CASSLGFGAGGNTGELFF. In nucleotides, the CDR3 is TGTGCCAGCAGCTTAGGTTTTGGGGCAGGGGGCAACACCGGGGAGCTGTTTTTT. Variable domain in full (rest from reference TRBV7-2 and TRBJ2-2): GAGVSQSPSNKVTEKGKDVELRCDPISGHTALYWYRQSLGQGLEFLIYFQGNSAPDKSGLPSDRFSAERTGGSVSTLTIQRTQQEDSAVYLCASSLGFGAGGNTGELFFGEGSRLTVL.